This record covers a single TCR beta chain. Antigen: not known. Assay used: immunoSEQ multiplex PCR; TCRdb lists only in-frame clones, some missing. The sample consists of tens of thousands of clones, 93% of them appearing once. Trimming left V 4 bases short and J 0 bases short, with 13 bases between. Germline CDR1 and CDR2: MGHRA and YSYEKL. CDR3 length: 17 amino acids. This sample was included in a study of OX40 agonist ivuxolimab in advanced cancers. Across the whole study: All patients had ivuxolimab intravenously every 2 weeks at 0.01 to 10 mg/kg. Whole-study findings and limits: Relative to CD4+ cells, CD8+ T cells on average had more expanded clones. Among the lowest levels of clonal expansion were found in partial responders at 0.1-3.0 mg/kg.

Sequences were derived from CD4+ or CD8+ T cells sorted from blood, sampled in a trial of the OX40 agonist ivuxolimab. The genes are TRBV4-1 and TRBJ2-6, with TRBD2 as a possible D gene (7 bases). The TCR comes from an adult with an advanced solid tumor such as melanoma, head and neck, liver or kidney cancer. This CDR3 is CASSPAGAISGANVLTF. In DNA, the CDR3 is TGCGCCAGCAGCCCGGCGGGGGCGATCTCTGGGGCCAACGTCCTGACTTTC.